What follows are 30 T cell receptor beta chains derived from one specimen sequenced in a study of blood T cell repertoires in COVID-19. Data came from immunoSEQ multiplex PCR; TCRdb stores just in-frame clones and leaves some out. The table includes over 200,000 clones, 70% to 90% detected once. Sequencing input: peripheral blood. These receptors all stem from a woman aged 18 to 35 who had recovered from COVID-19.

The chain recombines TRBV7-3 with TRBJ2-1; TRBD1 aligns across 9 bases. This CDR3 is 15 amino acids long. Per germline, CDR1 SGHTA and CDR2 FQGTGA. The V gene end was trimmed by 6 bases and the J gene end by 4 bases; junction bases not matched to a gene: 7. CDR3 sequence (DNA): TGTGCCAGCAGTTCCGGGACAGGGATTTACAATGAGCAGTTCTTC. Encoded protein: CASSSGTGIYNEQFF.

The chain combines TRBV10-2 with TRBJ2-2; the D gene is possibly TRBD1 (5 bases). The CDR3 runs 16 residues. Germline values: CDR1 WSHSY, CDR2 SAAADI. The V end lost 3 bases, the J end lost 1 base, and 12 bases lay between the germline ends. The CDR3 protein is CASSDLGLRNTGELFF. The CDR3 bases are TGCGCCAGCAGTGATTTGGGGCTACGGAACACCGGGGAGCTGTTTTTT.

CDR3 protein: CASRAPTGQGYTF. In DNA form, the CDR3 reads TGTGCCAGTAGGGCCCCGACAGGGCAAGGCTACACCTTC. The V call is TRBV19, the J call TRBJ1-2; 7 nucleotides agree with TRBD1. V gave up 6 bases and J gave up 8 bases; unmatched junction bases: 9. CDR3 size: 13 residues. The germline V gene encodes CDR1 LNHDA and CDR2 SQIVND (reference sequence).

This chain connects TRBV6-5 to TRBJ1-3; TRBD1 matches 8 bases. CDR1 and CDR2 (germline): MNHEY, SVGAGI. The CDR3 consists of 15 residues. Trimming removed 6 bases from V and 4 bases from J; junction bases left unmatched: 8. Written as DNA, the CDR3 is TGTGCCAGCAGCCCGGGACAGGTCTACGGAAACACCATATATTTT. This translates into CASSPGQVYGNTIYF.

The chain links TRBV4-1 to TRBJ2-5, with 7 bases aligning to TRBD2. The CDR3 loop spans 16 amino acids. Germline V gene sequence: CDR1 MGHRA, CDR2 YSYEKL. V lost 0 bases, J lost 1 base, and 5 bases stayed unmatched. CDR3 nucleotide sequence: TGCGCCAGCAGCCAAGAGGGGGGGACTCTCCAAGAGACCCAGTACTTC. This translates into CASSQEGGTLQETQYF.

The chain uses TRBV4-1 and TRBJ2-2; 7 bases match TRBD1. The germline V gene has CDR1 MGHRA and CDR2 YSYEKL. The CDR3 is 16 residues long. The V segment lost 4 bases and the J segment 1 base; nucleotides outside the gene matches: 6. CDR3 protein: CASSPSDRLNTGELFF. The CDR3 DNA reads TGCGCCAGCAGCCCTTCGGACAGGCTGAACACCGGGGAGCTGTTTTTT.

J is TRBJ2-3 and V is TRBV11-2; 10 bases are a match to TRBD2. Trimming cost V 6 bases and J 4 bases; bases outside gene matches: 13. CDR1 is SGHAT and CDR2 is FQNNGV in the germline V gene. The CDR3 sequence is 17 residues long. CDR3: CASSLMSGRAVADTQYF. CDR3 DNA sequence: TGTGCCAGCAGTCTAATGAGCGGGAGGGCCGTCGCAGATACGCAGTATTTT.

The chain recombines TRBV7-2 with TRBJ2-7; TRBD2 matches at 8 bases. CDR1 SGHTA and CDR2 FQGNSA come from the germline V gene. The V and J ends lost 2 bases and 3 bases, in that order; junction bases with no gene match: 12. The CDR3 length is 17 residues. The CDR3 loop is CASSLPLGHTSGYEQYF. The CDR3 DNA sequence: TGTGCCAGCAGCTTACCCCTAGGCCATACTAGCGGCTACGAGCAGTACTTC.

In its sample, this clone was seen a few times. The chain is built from TRBV10-1 and TRBJ2-2, with D possibly being TRBD2 (5 bases). There are 17 residues in the CDR3. The germline V gene has CDR1 WNHNN and CDR2 SYGVQD (reference sequence). V was trimmed by 3 bases and J by 2 bases, leaving 16 bases between them. CDR3 sequence: CASSDGSVTSNTGELFF. The DNA of the CDR3 is TGCGCCAGCAGTGACGGTAGCGTAACTTCTAACACCGGGGAGCTGTTTTTT.

This chain uses TRBV24-1 with TRBJ2-5; possible D gene TRBD1, 6 bases. V was cut by 2 bases and J by 1 base, with 13 bases left in between. There are 16 residues in the CDR3. Germline V gives CDR1 KGHDR, CDR2 SFDVKD. The CDR3 nucleotides read TGTGCCACCAGTGATTCTCCACAGGGCACCCAAGAGACCCAGTACTTC. Its translation is CATSDSPQGTQETQYF.

The rearrangement links TRBV6-8 to TRBJ2-3; D perhaps matches TRBD1 (7 bases). The CDR3 spans 15 residues. The V gene's germline CDR1 is MNHGY and CDR2 SAAAGT. Between the trimmed V and J ends, which lost 5 bases and 3 bases, there was a span of 15 bases. CDR3 nucleotides: TGTGCCAGCAGTGACCCGACAGGGAGGACAGATACGCAGTATTTT. Translating gives CASSDPTGRTDTQYF.

The rearrangement links TRBV7-9 to TRBJ2-2; D is possibly TRBD1 (6 bases). V was cut by 4 bases and J by 6 bases, with 15 bases left in between. The CDR3 covers 15 residues. Germline CDR1 and CDR2: SEHNR and FQNEAQ (reference sequence). As DNA, the CDR3 is TGTGCCAGCAGCTCCGGGGCTCCAGGGGCCGGGGAGCTGTTTTTT. Encoded protein: CASSSGAPGAGELFF.

V is TRBV5-5 and J is TRBJ1-1, with D possibly being TRBD1 (6 bases). The germline gives CDR1 SGHKS, CDR2 YYEKEE (reference sequence). The CDR3 contains 15 residues. V was shortened by 5 bases and J by 11 bases, with 25 bases between the two germline ends. CDR3 sequence (DNA): TGTGCCAGCAGGGACGAAACAGGGAACTCCATGGAGGCTTTCTTT. It encodes CASRDETGNSMEAFF. The full variable domain, rest sourced from reference TRBV5-5 and TRBJ1-1, is DAGVTQSPTHLIKTRGQQVTLRCSPISGHKSVSWYQQVLGQGPQFIFQYYEKEERGRGNFPDRFSARQFPNYSSELNVNALLLGDSALYLCASRDETGNSMEAFFGQGTRLTVV.

This clone was recorded a few times. The genes are TRBV30 and TRBJ1-5; D is unresolved. CDR1 is GTSNPN and CDR2 is SVGIG in the germline V gene (reference sequence). The V and J ends lost 1 base and 0 bases respectively, with 4 bases between them. The CDR3 has 13 residues. CDR3 residues: CAWSGNSNQPQHF. The CDR3 nucleotides read TGTGCCTGGAGTGGTAATAGCAATCAGCCCCAGCATTTT.

The V and J genes are TRBV2 and TRBJ2-7; 12 bases align to TRBD2. The germline CDR1 and CDR2 sequences are SNHLY and FYNNEI. This CDR3 is 15 amino acids long. The V gene end was trimmed by 8 bases and the J gene end by 3 bases; junction bases not matched to a gene: 8. Here the CDR3 reads CASEETSGSFYEQYF. In DNA form, the CDR3 reads TGTGCCAGCGAGGAGACTAGCGGGAGTTTCTACGAGCAGTACTTC.

V usage is TRBV30 and J usage is TRBJ1-1; no reliable D call. The ends were cut back, 5 bases at V and 3 bases at J, with 16 bases in the middle. Germline V CDR1 and CDR2: GTSNPN, SVGIG (reference sequence). The CDR3 has 14 residues. CDR3 protein: CAWQGRRGYTEAFF. In DNA form, the CDR3 reads TGTGCCTGGCAAGGAAGACGGGGTTACACTGAAGCTTTCTTT.

The chain recombines TRBV27 with TRBJ1-1; tentatively, D is TRBD1 (5 bases). Germline-derived CDR1 and CDR2 are MNHEY and SMNVEV (reference sequence). Trimming took off 3 bases at V and 5 bases at J, with 10 bases between the two ends. The CDR3 sequence is 13 residues long. CDR3 in amino acids: CASSFGGRTEAFF. The CDR3 region has the DNA TGTGCCAGCAGTTTTGGGGGGAGGACTGAAGCTTTCTTT.

V gene TRBV14 combines with J gene TRBJ1-6, with TRBD1 as a possible D gene (6 bases). This CDR3 has 16 residues. Trimming removed 0 bases at V and 8 bases at J, with 14 bases between. Germline values: CDR1 SGHDN, CDR2 FVKESK. CDR3 region: CASSQEGRGYDSPLHF. Written as DNA, the CDR3 is TGTGCCAGCAGCCAAGAAGGGAGGGGGTACGATTCACCCCTCCACTTT.

The chain combines TRBV19 with TRBJ1-1; D ambiguous. V was trimmed by 4 bases and J by 4 bases, leaving 10 bases between them. The CDR3 totals 13 residues. Germline loops: CDR1 LNHDA, CDR2 SQIVND (reference sequence). The CDR3 is CASSRAQSTEAFF. The CDR3 DNA reads TGTGCCAGTAGTAGGGCTCAGAGCACTGAAGCTTTCTTT.

This clone is a singleton in its sample. This rearrangement joins TRBV30 to TRBJ2-7; D might be TRBD2 (5 bases). Trimming cost V 3 bases and J 2 bases, with 8 bases left between them. The germline CDR1 and CDR2 sequences are GTSNPN and SVGIG (reference sequence). This CDR3 is built from 12 residues. CDR3 protein: CAWRGSTYEQYF. DNA of the CDR3: TGTGCCTGGAGAGGGAGTACCTACGAGCAGTACTTC.

The chain links TRBV7-9 to TRBJ1-6; perhaps TRBD1 as D (5 bases). The V gene lost 5 bases and the J gene lost 2 bases, with 16 bases spanning the gap. Germline CDR1 and CDR2: SEHNR and FQNEAQ (reference sequence). The CDR3 length is 17 residues. The CDR3 region is CASSLLGGVTYNSPLHF. CDR3 bases: TGTGCCAGCAGCCTCCTGGGGGGGGTGACCTATAATTCACCCCTCCACTTT.

The chain combines TRBV4-3 with TRBJ1-6, with D possibly TRBD1 on 5 matching bases. Germline-derived CDR1 and CDR2 are LGHNA and YSLEER. V shed 0 bases and J shed 7 bases, with 10 bases lying between them. CDR3 length: 15 amino acids. CDR3 region: CASSQDSQGNSPLHF. The DNA of the CDR3 is TGCGCCAGCAGCCAAGATAGCCAGGGAAATTCACCCCTCCACTTT.

The chain recombines TRBV12-5 with TRBJ2-1, with TRBD2 matching 11 bases. The CDR3 sequence is 15 residues long. Unmatched junction bases numbered 5, after V lost 3 bases and J lost 7 bases. Germline V gives CDR1 LGHNT, CDR2 FRNRAP. The CDR3 is CASGFPASGRNEQFF. The CDR3 nucleotides read TGTGCTAGTGGTTTCCCAGCTAGCGGGAGGAATGAGCAGTTCTTC.

The V gene is TRBV29-1, the J gene TRBJ1-1; no clear D. Trimming left V 6 bases short and J 1 base short, with 12 bases between. The CDR3 has 13 amino acids. Germline assignment: CDR1 SQVTM and CDR2 ANQGSEA. CDR3 loop: CSVAKGGNTEAFF. The DNA for the CDR3 is TGCAGCGTGGCCAAAGGCGGGAACACTGAAGCTTTCTTT.

The chain links TRBV10-3 to TRBJ1-2; 8 nucleotides agree with TRBD1. This CDR3 has 12 amino acids. The V and J ends lost 3 bases and 9 bases, in that order; junction bases with no gene match: 3. CDR1 is ENHRY, CDR2 SYGVKD, per germline. The CDR3 nucleotides read TGTGCCATCAGTGAAGACAGGGGCAGCTACACCTTC. It specifies CAISEDRGSYTF.

This clone has only one observation. The chain employs TRBV19 and TRBJ2-1; a weak D match, TRBD1 (6 bases). Germline V gene sequence: CDR1 LNHDA, CDR2 SQIVND (reference sequence). This CDR3 has 14 amino acids. Trimming shortened V by 7 bases and J by 3 bases, and 13 bases separated the two germline ends. The CDR3 coding sequence is TGTGCCAGTACATCCGGACAGAACTACAATGAGCAGTTCTTC. Translating it yields CASTSGQNYNEQFF.

The chain links TRBV7-6 to TRBJ1-2; tentative D call: TRBD1 (5 bases). V lost 5 bases, J lost 7 bases, and 14 bases lay in between. The CDR3 consists of 13 residues. The germline V gene has CDR1 SGHVS and CDR2 FNYEAQ. In DNA form, the CDR3 reads TGTGCCAGCAGCGGGGGGGAGCTGGGTGGCTACACCTTC. Protein sequence: CASSGGELGGYTF. The full variable domain, with the rest looked up from reference TRBV7-6 and TRBJ1-2, is GAGVSQSPRYKVTKRGQDVALRCDPISGHVSLYWYRQALGQGPEFLTYFNYEAQQDKSGLPNDRFSAERPEGSISTLTIQRTEQRDSAMYRCASSGGELGGYTFGSGTRLTVV.

This clone was seen once. This chain uses TRBV4-3 with TRBJ2-3; 9 bases map to TRBD1. Germline assignment: CDR1 LGHNA and CDR2 YSLEER. The CDR3 is made up of 17 amino acids. V gave up 0 bases and J gave up 1 base; unmatched junction bases: 5. CDR3 in amino acids: CASSQDQRTGGTDTQYF. The CDR3 DNA follows: TGCGCCAGCAGCCAAGATCAGAGGACAGGGGGCACAGATACGCAGTATTTT.

This sequence joins TRBV2 and TRBJ1-5, with D hard to call. CDR1 and CDR2 from the germline V gene are SNHLY and FYNNEI. The V gene lost 8 bases and the J gene lost 1 base, with 12 bases spanning the gap. The CDR3 sequence is 14 residues long. The CDR3 is CASLPGPSNQPQHF. CDR3 nucleotide sequence: TGTGCCAGCCTACCGGGTCCGAGCAATCAGCCCCAGCATTTT.

This clone was detected only a few times. The chain combines TRBV6-2 or TRBV6-3 with TRBJ1-5; 8 bases fit TRBD1. With V trimmed by 5 bases and J by 4 bases, 13 bases remained unmatched. The CDR3 loop spans 17 amino acids. Germline CDR1 MNHEY, CDR2 SVGEGT. The CDR3 spells CASSPQGQVRPNQPQHF. Here the CDR3 DNA reads TGTGCCAGCAGTCCCCAGGGACAGGTTCGACCTAATCAGCCCCAGCATTTT.